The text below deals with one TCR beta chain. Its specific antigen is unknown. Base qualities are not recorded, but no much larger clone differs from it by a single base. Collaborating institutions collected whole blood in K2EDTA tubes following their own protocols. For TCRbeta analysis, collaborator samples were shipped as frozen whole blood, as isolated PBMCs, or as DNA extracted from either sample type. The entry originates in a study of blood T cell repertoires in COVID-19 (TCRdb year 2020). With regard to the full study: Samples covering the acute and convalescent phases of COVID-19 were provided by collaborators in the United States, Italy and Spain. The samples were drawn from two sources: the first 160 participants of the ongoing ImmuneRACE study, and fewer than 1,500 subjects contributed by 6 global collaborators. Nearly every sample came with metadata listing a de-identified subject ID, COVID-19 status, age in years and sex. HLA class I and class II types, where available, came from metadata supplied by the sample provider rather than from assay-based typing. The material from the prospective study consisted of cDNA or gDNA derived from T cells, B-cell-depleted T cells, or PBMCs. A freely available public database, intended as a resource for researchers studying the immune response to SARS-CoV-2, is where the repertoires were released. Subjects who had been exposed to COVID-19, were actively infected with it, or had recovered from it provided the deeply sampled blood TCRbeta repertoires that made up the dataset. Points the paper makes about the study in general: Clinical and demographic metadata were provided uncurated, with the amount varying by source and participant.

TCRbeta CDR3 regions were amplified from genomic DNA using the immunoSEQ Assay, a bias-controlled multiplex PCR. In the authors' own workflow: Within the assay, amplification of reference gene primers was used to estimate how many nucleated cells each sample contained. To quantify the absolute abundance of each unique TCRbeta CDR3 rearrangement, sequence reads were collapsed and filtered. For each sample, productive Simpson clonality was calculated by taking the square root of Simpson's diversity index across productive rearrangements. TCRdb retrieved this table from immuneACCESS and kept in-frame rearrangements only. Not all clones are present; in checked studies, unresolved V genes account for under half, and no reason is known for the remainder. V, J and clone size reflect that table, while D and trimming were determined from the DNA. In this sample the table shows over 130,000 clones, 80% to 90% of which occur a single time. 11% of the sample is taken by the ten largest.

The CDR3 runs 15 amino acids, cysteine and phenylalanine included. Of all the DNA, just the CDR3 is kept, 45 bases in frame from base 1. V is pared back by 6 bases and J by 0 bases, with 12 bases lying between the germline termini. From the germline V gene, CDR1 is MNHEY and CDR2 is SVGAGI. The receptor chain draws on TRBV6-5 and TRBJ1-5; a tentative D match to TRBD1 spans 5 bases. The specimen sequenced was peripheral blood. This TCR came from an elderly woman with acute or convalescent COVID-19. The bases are TGTGCCAGCAGCGCTCTCAGGGATAGCAATCAGCCCCAGCATTTT. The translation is CASSALRDSNQPQHF.